This T cell receptor (beta chain) was obtained from a study of T-cell memory formation after mild COVID-19 (dated by TCRdb to about 2021). For the wider study: Most TCR sequence clusters were specific to one of the two donors. Longitudinal TCRalpha and TCRbeta repertoire sequencing tracked T-cell clones expanding and contracting after mild COVID-19 in a couple of donors. The cohort comprised two young, previously healthy adult volunteers, one female and one male.

Here is what the overall study found, with its caveats: Some responding clones were detected in pre-infection memory, suggesting pre-existing cross-reactive memory T cells joined the SARS-CoV-2 response. SARS-CoV-2 specificity was not confirmed for the second-wave clones peaking on day 37. Only two mild cases were covered by the study, and larger cohorts that include severe cases with pre-infection samples were considered necessary. Contracting CD4+ clones were located mainly in the CM and EM memory subsets, whereas CD8+ clones were found to be enriched in EMRA. From day 15 to 85, contracting clones showed balanced CD4/CD8 phenotypes, whereas a second wave of clones that expanded from day 15 to 37 leaned towards CD4+.

Ficoll-Paque density gradient centrifugation was used to isolate PBMCs. Reading from cysteine to phenylalanine, the CDR3 counts 13 amino acids. Only the CDR3 DNA stays, 39 bases, in frame from base 1. The junction carries 10 bases between V and J, which are trimmed by 3 bases and 4 bases respectively. This clonotype showed up just a few times. Its antigen target is currently unknown. One base away there is no much larger clone; base qualities are not given. The sequencer was an Illumina NovaSeq 6000. TCRalpha and TCRbeta cDNA libraries were built by 5'RACE with constant-segment primers, adding sample barcodes and unique molecular identifiers. RNA was extracted from every sample with Trizol reagent. Libraries were amplified in two PCR steps, with a second sample barcode and Illumina TruSeq adapters added in the second step. The libraries were sequenced on an Illumina NovaSeq using 2 x 150 bp paired-end reads. Regarding the original processing steps: Reads were demultiplexed and collapsed into UMI-guided consensus sequences with migec v1.2.7. Using mixcr v2.1.11, the UMI consensuses were aligned to TRA and TRB V and J templates and assembled into clonotypes. Clonotypes were classified as expanded or contracted when called significant by both edgeR and NoisET, with noise models trained on biological replicates. edgeR calls used a false discovery rate-adjusted p below 0.01 and a log2 fold-change threshold of 1. As an exploratory analysis of dynamics, max-normalized trajectories of the 1000 most abundant clonotypes were examined by PCA with hierarchical clustering. Separately sequenced CD4+ and CD8+ repertoires were used to assign the CD4 or CD8 phenotype of responding clones. TCRdb redid the processing of the public reads, applying fastp at Q25 and MiXCR, and retained in-frame beta chains. Each entry merges the rows of one CDR3 protein and shows their most common DNA and genes. The V and J calls here are based on TCRdb, not the publication. Here the sample has about 430,000 distinct CDR3 sequences; roughly 24% occur a single time. The ten top clones hold 8.5% to 9% of the sample.

This sequence originates from an adult woman who had mild COVID-19 (a few samples of this study predate the infection). The sample titles of this study are shuffled in the database, so cell type and time point are left out; the donor was told from shared clones. The chain joins TRBV12-3 or TRBV12-4 to TRBJ2-7; a weak D assignment points to TRBD1 (6 bases agree). Specimen: PBMCs or a T cell subset sorted from them (not recorded which). CDR3 region: CASSFQGPYEQYF. The nucleotide sequence is TGTGCCAGCAGTTTTCAGGGGCCATACGAGCAGTACTTC.